One sample yielded the 7 T cell receptor beta chains listed below, sequenced in a study of CD8 T cells in ankylosing spondylitis. TCRdb itself ran the 5' RACE reads through MiXCR, one entry per CDR3 protein. Seen here are roughly 64,000 distinct CDR3 sequences, about 6% observed once, and the top ten hold about 4.6%. Input material: synovial fluid, either unsorted or a sorted T cell fraction (not recorded which). The receptors were sampled from a male donor with ankylosing spondylitis.

In this sample, this clonotype turned up many times. The CDR3 region has the DNA TGTGCCAGCAGTGCGACAGGGGAGGTTCAGCCCCAGCATTTT. Translated, it gives CASSATGEVQPQHF. The V call is TRBV6-1, the J call TRBJ1-5; 8 nucleotides agree with TRBD1. CDR1 MNHNS and CDR2 SASEGT come from the germline V gene. The CDR3 has 14 residues. V shed 4 bases and J 6 bases; nucleotides not matched to a gene: 5.

Ten or more counts support this clonotype. The chain has TRBV2 and TRBJ1-6; D remains unclear. The CDR3 is made up of 15 amino acids. With 0 bases removed from V and 7 bases from J, the gap between germline ends came to 10 bases. Germline-derived CDR1 and CDR2 are SNHLY and FYNNEI. The CDR3 nucleotides read TGTGCCAGCAGTGAAGCACGCAGCGGAAATTCACCCCTCCACTTT. It translates to CASSEARSGNSPLHF.

This clonotype has at least ten counts. CDR3 protein: CASSPYQDRYEQYF. CDR3 bases: TGTGCCAGCTCACCTTACCAGGACCGGTACGAGCAGTACTTC. This chain joins TRBV18 and TRBJ2-7; D uncertain. Germline CDR1 reads KGHSH; CDR2 reads LQKENI. The CDR3 runs 14 residues. V lost 3 bases to trimming and J lost 4 bases, with 13 bases between them.

J is TRBJ2-7 and V is TRBV6-5, with 9 bases aligning to TRBD2. The CDR3 runs to 14 residues. Losses at the gene ends were 6 bases for V and 2 bases for J; bases not matched to a gene: 5. The germline V gene has CDR1 MNHEY and CDR2 SVGAGI. CDR3 DNA sequence: TGTGCCAGCAGATTGACTAGCGGAGCCTACGAGCAGTACTTC. It codes for CASRLTSGAYEQYF.

This clonotype was found a few times. The CDR3 DNA reads TGTGCCACCAGTGATTTCGCTAGCGGGAGGCCTTACAATGAGCAGTTCTTC. It specifies CATSDFASGRPYNEQFF. V usage is TRBV24-1 and J usage is TRBJ2-1, with 11 bases lining up with TRBD2. The J segment lost 4 bases and the V segment lost 1 base, leaving 5 bases of the junction unmatched. Germline CDR1 reads KGHDR; CDR2 reads SFDVKD. The CDR3 extends over 17 amino acids.

This clonotype has only a few counts. The germline gene is not matched at one end of the junction; a read error may be the cause. V gene TRBV2 combines with J gene TRBJ2-7; 12 nucleotides agree with TRBD2. This CDR3 has 15 residues. Germline assignment: CDR1 SNHLY and CDR2 FYNNEI. The CDR3 protein is CASSETSGSIYVQYF. The CDR3 nucleotides read TGTGCCAGCAGTGAGACTAGCGGGAGTATCTACGTGCAGTACTTC.

This clonotype was detected ten times or more. The rearrangement joins TRBV7-6 to TRBJ1-2; 9 bases fit TRBD1. The germline V gene has CDR1 SGHVS and CDR2 FNYEAQ. This CDR3 spans 13 amino acids. The V and J ends lost 4 bases and 5 bases, in that order; junction bases with no gene match: 2. This CDR3 is CASSSTGGYGYTF. The DNA of the CDR3 is TGTGCCAGCAGCTCGACAGGGGGATATGGCTACACCTTC.